Sequencing of this TCR beta chain was carried out in a study of PD-1 blockade in classical Hodgkin lymphoma. Study context: Once every 2 weeks, patients received intravenous nivolumab at 3 mg/kg. Study-wide results and caveats: Reported findings placed baseline TCR diversity lower in newly diagnosed patients (compared with healthy donors). The baseline diversity of complete responders showed similarity to that of newly diagnosed patients. Researchers reported that CD4+ TCR diversity, though not CD8+, rose significantly by C4D1.

No patient escaped relapse after autologous stem cell transplantation, and brentuximab vedotin exposure varied. In regard to this clone: Its antigen remains unknown.

CDR1 and CDR2 (germline): LNHDA, SQIVND (reference sequence). V lost 2 bases and J lost 5, with 12 bases in between. The length of the CDR3 is 14 residues. Libraries were prepared by immunoSEQ multiplex PCR; TCRdb keeps only in-frame clonotypes and omits some of them. Here the sample spans roughly 30,000 clones, approximately 70% being singletons. The rearrangement joins TRBV19 to TRBJ1-1; D unclear. This sequence was found in a human donor with classical Hodgkin lymphoma. Sequences were derived from peripheral blood mononuclear cells (PBMCs), sampled before the second cycle of nivolumab. The CDR3 nucleotides read TGTGCCAGTAGTATAATCGGGGTGGGTACTGAAGCTTTCTTT. It encodes CASSIIGVGTEAFF.